This TCR beta chain is drawn from a study of blood T cell repertoires in COVID-19. Study in general: Some COVID-19 samples were acute and others convalescent; all came from the United States, Italy and Spain. T cells, B-cell-depleted T cells, or PBMCs provided the cDNA or gDNA that served as material.

TCRdb keeps only in-frame clones here, not all; method: immunoSEQ multiplex PCR. The repertoire holds 150,000 to 250,000 clones, with around 82% as singletons. This clone was observed a handful of times. Germline CDR1 reads GTSNPN; CDR2 reads SVGIG (reference sequence). This CDR3 has 14 residues. The sequence was collected from a middle-aged man who had recovered from COVID-19. The V gene is TRBV30, the J gene TRBJ2-5, with 10 nucleotides matching TRBD2. The sequencing sample was made of PBMCs or T cells enriched from blood (not recorded which). The DNA of the CDR3 is TGTGACGCTAGCGGGAGATGTGTCGAAGAGACCCAGTACTTC. Translation gives CDASGRCVEETQYF.